A selection of T cell receptor beta chains follows, all from one sample in a study of cytomegalovirus exposure and HLA in healthy donors. Clones were read by immunoSEQ multiplex PCR, and TCRdb kept only the in-frame ones, dropping some. The data hold 150,000 to 200,000 clones, with roughly 84% observed a single time. The source material was PBMCs. The receptors derive from a boy between 5 and 17 years old in good health and CMV-seronegative. The CDR3 runs from the conserved cysteine through the conserved F or W. A D gene is named only where the DNA matches it firmly. The size entry is marked missing in some rows and otherwise reads once, few, many or a size class.

CASKGEPFVNTEAFF TGTGCCAGCAAAGGGGAACCCTTTGTGAACACTGAAGCTTTCTTT - TRBJ1-1 TRBV6-1 -
CASSPGRGGTSYEQYF TGTGCCAGCTCACCTGGCCGCGGGGGTACCTCCTACGAGCAGTACTTC TRBD2 TRBJ2-7 TRBV18 -
CASSLASLAGASFYNEQFF TGTGCCAGCAGCTTAGCTTCCCTAGCGGGAGCCTCGTTCTACAATGAGCAGTTCTTC TRBD2 TRBJ2-1 TRBV7-9 -
CASSYASPNQPQHF TGTGCCAGCAGTTACGCGTCCCCCAATCAGCCCCAGCATTTT - TRBJ1-5 TRBV6-6 -
CASSSDRNNEQFF TGTGCCAGCAGCTCGGACAGAAACAATGAGCAGTTCTTC - TRBJ2-1 TRBV6-4 -
CASSYYLGTGELFF TGTGCCAGCAGTTACTATCTAGGAACCGGGGAGCTGTTTTTT - TRBJ2-2 TRBV6-5 once
CASSPPGWRDGYTDTQYF TGTGCCAGCAGCCCCCCGGGGTGGCGGGATGGTTACACAGATACGCAGTATTTT - TRBJ2-3 TRBV7-9 once
CASSLPLAGGGSGGRGELFF TGTGCCAGCAGCTTACCCCTAGCGGGAGGGGGCTCGGGAGGACGCGGGGAGCTGTTTTTT TRBD2 TRBJ2-2 TRBV7-6 -
CAIMKGQGRETQYF TGTGCCATCATGAAAGGGCAGGGGCGAGAGACCCAGTACTTC - TRBJ2-5 TRBV10-3 -
CASSLTGVGSSEQFF TGCGCCAGCAGCTTGACCGGAGTTGGTAGCAGTGAGCAGTTCTTC - TRBJ2-1 TRBV5-1 -
CASSLTGGYGYTF TGTGCCAGCAGCTTGACAGGGGGCTATGGCTACACCTTC TRBD1 TRBJ1-2 TRBV7-3 -
CASSSIEGQWYSPLHF TGTGCCAGCAGCTCGATTGAGGGACAATGGTATTCACCCCTCCACTTT - TRBJ1-6 TRBV5-5 -
CASSLALASGNEQFF TGTGCCAGCAGCTTAGCGTTAGCGTCGGGCAATGAGCAGTTCTTC - TRBJ2-1 TRBV7-8 -
CASSRDRAGANVLTF TGTGCCAGCAGTCGAGACAGGGCTGGGGCCAACGTCCTGACTTTC TRBD1 TRBJ2-6 TRBV6-1 few
CASLAGVGSYEQYF TGTGCCAGCTTAGCGGGGGTTGGGTCCTACGAGCAGTACTTC TRBD2 TRBJ2-7 TRBV28 -
CASSYLGSGNEQYF TGTGCCAGCAGTTATCTGGGGAGCGGGAACGAGCAGTACTTC TRBD2 TRBJ2-7 TRBV27 once
CASSLRGQGGYNEQFF TGTGCCAGCAGCTTGAGGGGACAGGGGGGATACAATGAGCAGTTCTTC TRBD1 TRBJ2-1 TRBV5-6 -
CASSLLGGSGYTF TGTGCCAGCAGTTTACTTGGGGGGAGCGGCTACACCTTC - TRBJ1-2 TRBV28 once
CASSHRGGQYF TGTGCCAGCAGCCATCGGGGGGGCCAGTACTTC TRBD2 TRBJ2-5 TRBV7-9 -
CASSAGQYNQPQHF TGTGCCAGCAGCGCCGGACAGTATAATCAGCCCCAGCATTTT - TRBJ1-5 TRBV7-8 -
CASSPWDSEETQYF TGTGCCAGCAGTCCATGGGACTCGGAAGAGACCCAGTACTTC - TRBJ2-5 TRBV28 -
CAWRRDTYNEQFF TGTGCCTGGAGGAGGGACACCTACAATGAGCAGTTCTTC - TRBJ2-1 TRBV30 -
CASSAPSGSTRNEQFF TGCGCCAGCAGCGCGCCTAGTGGGAGCACCCGCAATGAGCAGTTCTTC - TRBJ2-1 TRBV5-1 -
CASSLISGANVLTF TGTGCCAGCAGCTTAATATCTGGGGCCAACGTCCTGACTTTC - TRBJ2-6 TRBV7-3 -
CASSAPGRGTLYNEQFF TGTGCCAGCAGCGCCCCCGGGCGGGGCACGCTTTACAATGAGCAGTTCTTC - TRBJ2-1 TRBV9 -
CASSEAVAYEQYF TGTGCCAGCAGTGAGGCAGTTGCCTACGAGCAGTACTTC - TRBJ2-7 TRBV6-1 -
CASSTLGGQGGYTF TGTGCCAGCAGTACGCTAGGGGGCCAGGGTGGCTACACCTTC TRBD1 TRBJ1-2 TRBV28 -
CASSRDSSYEQYF TGTGCCAGTAGCCGGGACAGTTCCTACGAGCAGTACTTC TRBD1 TRBJ2-7 TRBV19 -
CASSLAGLAGVTGELFF TGTGCCAGCAGCTTAGCGGGACTAGCGGGAGTCACCGGGGAGCTGTTTTTT TRBD2 TRBJ2-2 TRBV7-2 -
CASSWTGDTGELFF TGCGCCAGCAGCTGGACAGGGGACACCGGGGAGCTGTTTTTT TRBD1 TRBJ2-2 TRBV10-2 -
CASSLSPDTQYF TGTGCCAGCAGCTTAAGCCCAGATACGCAGTATTTT - TRBJ2-3 TRBV7-9 -
CASSIVLGVSSPLHF TGTGCCAGTAGTATAGTCTTAGGGGTGAGTTCACCCCTCCACTTT - TRBJ1-6 TRBV19 -
CASSDTMRDTEAFF TGTGCCAGCAGCGATACCATGCGGGACACTGAAGCTTTCTTT - TRBJ1-1 TRBV9 -
CASHCHQPGEAQYF TGTGCCAGCCACTGTCACCAACCGGGGGAGGCGCAGTACTTC - TRBJ2-7 TRBV28 -
CASSSGQGPFNTEAFF TGTGCCAGCAGCTCGGGACAGGGGCCATTCAACACTGAAGCTTTCTTT TRBD1 TRBJ1-1 TRBV5-6 -
CATFTGSEPQHF TGTGCCACCTTTACAGGGTCCGAGCCCCAGCATTTT - TRBJ1-5 TRBV6-1 few
CASTGTANYEQYF TGTGCCAGCACAGGGACAGCTAACTACGAGCAGTACTTC TRBD1 TRBJ2-7 TRBV2 -
CASSPNGDEQYF TGTGCCAGCAGCCCCAACGGGGACGAGCAGTACTTC - TRBJ2-7 TRBV7-9 -
CAWSVRFPAGDEQYF TGTGCCTGGAGTGTACGGTTTCCAGCGGGAGACGAGCAGTACTTC TRBD2 TRBJ2-7 TRBV30 -
CASSYSGHRWGYTF TGTGCCAGCAGCTACTCAGGACACCGATGGGGCTACACCTTC - TRBJ1-2 TRBV27 -
CASSSPGHANQPQHF TGTGCCAGTAGTTCCCCTGGACACGCAAATCAGCCCCAGCATTTT - TRBJ1-5 TRBV19 -
CASSLFPPRGGNTEAFF TGTGCCAGCAGTTTATTCCCCCCCCGCGGAGGGAACACTGAAGCTTTCTTT - TRBJ1-1 TRBV28 -
CASSLRWDSFTDTQYF TGTGCCAGCAGCTTAAGATGGGACAGCTTCACAGATACGCAGTATTTT TRBD1 TRBJ2-3 TRBV7-9 -
CASSPGLAASRGEQYF TGCGCCAGCAGCCCGGGACTAGCGGCCTCCCGGGGAGAGCAGTACTTC TRBD2 TRBJ2-7 TRBV5-1 -
CASNLLEGHQKAFF TGTGCCAGCAACCTACTCGAGGGACATCAGAAAGCTTTCTTT - TRBJ1-1 TRBV28 -
CAIRKEWALSEQYF TGTGCCATCAGAAAGGAATGGGCCCTCTCCGAGCAGTACTTC - TRBJ2-7 TRBV10-3 -
CASSLGGRGELFF TGTGCCAGCAGTTTGGGGGGGAGAGGGGAGCTGTTTTTT TRBD2 TRBJ2-2 TRBV27 few
CASSYRQGSSGYTF TGTGCCAGCAGTTACCGGCAGGGCTCAAGTGGCTACACCTTC - TRBJ1-2 TRBV6-5 -
CASSITGLGNTIYF TGTGCCAGCAGCATCACAGGGTTGGGAAACACCATATATTTT - TRBJ1-3 TRBV6-5 -
CASRQTGTGSYEQYF TGTGCCAGCAGACAAACCGGGACAGGTTCCTACGAGCAGTACTTC TRBD1 TRBJ2-7 TRBV6-5 -
CASSLVRGFKRGRSGGYTF TGTGCCAGCAGCTTAGTTCGCGGCTTCAAGAGGGGGCGGTCGGGTGGCTACACCTTC TRBD1 TRBJ1-2 TRBV13 once
CASGLMTGHILNYGYTF TGTGCTAGTGGTTTGATGACGGGACATATCCTTAACTATGGCTACACCTTC - TRBJ1-2 TRBV12-5 -
CASRGTYEQYF TGTGCCAGCCGAGGAACCTACGAGCAGTACTTC - TRBJ2-7 TRBV27 -
CASSDQGANYGYTF TGTGCCAGCAGTGACCAGGGGGCGAACTATGGCTACACCTTC TRBD1 TRBJ1-2 TRBV6-4 -
CASGFPLRGTGELFF TGTGCTAGTGGTTTCCCCTTGCGGGGCACCGGGGAGCTGTTTTTT - TRBJ2-2 TRBV12-5 -
CASSSAQGNSGANVLTF TGTGCCAGCAGTTCAGCACAGGGGAACTCTGGGGCCAACGTCCTGACTTTC TRBD1 TRBJ2-6 TRBV28 -
CASSRDRGSVYEQYF TGTGCCAGCAGCCGAGACAGGGGAAGTGTCTACGAGCAGTACTTC TRBD1 TRBJ2-7 TRBV6-5 -
CASSGSWTGRGGYTF TGTGCCAGCAGTGGAAGCTGGACAGGGCGGGGTGGCTACACCTTC TRBD1 TRBJ1-2 TRBV6-1 once
CACLSYDRGSYNEQFF TGTGCCTGCCTTTCCTACGACAGGGGGTCCTACAATGAGCAGTTCTTC TRBD1 TRBJ2-1 TRBV30 -
CASSQAGVSYEQYF TGTGCCAGCAGCCAAGCCGGGGTATCCTACGAGCAGTACTTC - TRBJ2-7 TRBV4-2 -